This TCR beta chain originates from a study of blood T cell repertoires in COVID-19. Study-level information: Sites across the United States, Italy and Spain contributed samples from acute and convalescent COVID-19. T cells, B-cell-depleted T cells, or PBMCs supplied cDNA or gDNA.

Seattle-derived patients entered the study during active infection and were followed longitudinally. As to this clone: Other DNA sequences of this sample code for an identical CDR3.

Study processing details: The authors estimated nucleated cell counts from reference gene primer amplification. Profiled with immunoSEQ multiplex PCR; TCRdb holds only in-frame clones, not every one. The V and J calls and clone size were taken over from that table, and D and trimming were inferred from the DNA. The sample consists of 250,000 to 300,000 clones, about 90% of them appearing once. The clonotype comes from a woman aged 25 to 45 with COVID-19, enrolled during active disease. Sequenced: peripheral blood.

The DNA of the CDR3 is TGTGCCAGCAGTAGGGGGACTAGCGGAACCTACGAGCAGTACTTC. It encodes CASSRGTSGTYEQYF. This sequence joins TRBV6-5 and TRBJ2-7; TRBD2 aligns across 11 bases. The germline CDR1 and CDR2 sequences are MNHEY and SVGAGI. Germline trimming cut 5 bases from V and 2 bases from J; bases unmatched to any gene: 5. The CDR3 is 15 amino acids.